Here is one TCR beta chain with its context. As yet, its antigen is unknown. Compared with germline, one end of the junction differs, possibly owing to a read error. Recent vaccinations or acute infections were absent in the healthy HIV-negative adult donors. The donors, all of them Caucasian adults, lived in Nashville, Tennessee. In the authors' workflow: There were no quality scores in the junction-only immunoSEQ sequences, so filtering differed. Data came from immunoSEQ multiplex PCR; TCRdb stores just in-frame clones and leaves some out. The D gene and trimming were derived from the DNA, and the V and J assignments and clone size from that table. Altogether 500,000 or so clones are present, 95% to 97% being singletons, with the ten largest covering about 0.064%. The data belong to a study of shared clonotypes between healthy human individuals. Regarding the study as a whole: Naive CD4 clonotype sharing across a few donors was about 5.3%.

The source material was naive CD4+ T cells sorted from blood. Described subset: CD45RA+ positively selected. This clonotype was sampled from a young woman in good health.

CDR3 DNA sequence: TGTGCCAGTAGTTTAAGCTTAGCTCTAAATCAGCCCGAGCAGTACTTC. Translation: CASSLSLALNQPEQYF. The chain carries TRBV28 and TRBJ2-7; D call uncertain. Germline V CDR1 and CDR2: MDHEN, SYDVKM. The CDR3 loop spans 16 amino acids.